The rows below give T cell receptor beta chains drawn from one sample of a study of blood T cell repertoires in COVID-19. The method was immunoSEQ multiplex PCR; TCRdb's version includes in-frame clones alone and lacks a portion of them. Here the sample spans more than 85,000 clones, 81% being singletons. The sequencing sample was made of peripheral blood. The receptors were gathered from an elderly man with acute or convalescent COVID-19. The CDR3 runs from the conserved cysteine through the conserved F or W. Each record gives: D gene, J gene, V gene, clone size, CDR3 protein, CDR3 DNA. A D gene is named only where the DNA matches it firmly. The listing skips clone size in some rows; elsewhere it reads once, few, many or a size class.

D gene: TRBD1; J gene: TRBJ1-5; V gene: TRBV2; clone size: few; CDR3 protein: CASSSGTGGGGSNQPQHF; CDR3 DNA: TGTGCCAGCAGTTCCGGGACAGGGGGCGGCGGAAGCAATCAGCCCCAGCATTTT
D gene: TRBD1; J gene: TRBJ2-2; V gene: TRBV28; clone size: NA; CDR3 protein: CASRIHRGEAGELFF; CDR3 DNA: TGTGCCAGCAGGATCCACAGGGGAGAAGCCGGGGAGCTGTTTTTT
D gene: NA; J gene: TRBJ2-1; V gene: TRBV12-5; clone size: NA; CDR3 protein: CASGRAGSSYNEQFF; CDR3 DNA: TGTGCTAGTGGGAGGGCGGGTAGCTCCTACAATGAGCAGTTCTTC
D gene: NA; J gene: TRBJ1-1; V gene: TRBV5-1; clone size: few; CDR3 protein: CASSKGQQNTEAFF; CDR3 DNA: TGCGCCAGCAGCAAGGGACAACAGAACACTGAAGCTTTCTTT
D gene: TRBD1; J gene: TRBJ2-7; V gene: TRBV5-1; clone size: NA; CDR3 protein: CASSKTGAISYEQYF; CDR3 DNA: TGCGCCAGCAGCAAGACAGGGGCCATCTCCTACGAGCAGTACTTC
D gene: NA; J gene: TRBJ1-1; V gene: TRBV11-1; clone size: NA; CDR3 protein: CASSQVVNTEAFF; CDR3 DNA: TGTGCCAGCAGCCAGGTCGTGAACACTGAAGCTTTCTTT
D gene: NA; J gene: TRBJ1-5; V gene: TRBV29-1; clone size: NA; CDR3 protein: CSVRGHSNQPQHF; CDR3 DNA: TGCAGCGTTAGGGGTCATAGCAATCAGCCCCAGCATTTT
D gene: NA; J gene: TRBJ2-3; V gene: TRBV18; clone size: NA; CDR3 protein: CASSIREATDTQYF; CDR3 DNA: TGTGCCAGCTCAATACGGGAAGCCACAGATACGCAGTATTTT
D gene: TRBD2; J gene: TRBJ2-3; V gene: TRBV6-2/TRBV6-3; clone size: NA; CDR3 protein: CASSLAGGPRDTQYF; CDR3 DNA: TGTGCCAGCAGCTTAGCGGGAGGGCCCAGAGATACGCAGTATTTT
D gene: NA; J gene: TRBJ2-7; V gene: TRBV7-2; clone size: NA; CDR3 protein: CASSLQVVGGEQYF; CDR3 DNA: TGTGCCAGCAGCTTACAAGTCGTCGGCGGCGAGCAGTACTTC
D gene: NA; J gene: TRBJ2-1; V gene: TRBV28; clone size: NA; CDR3 protein: CASSLWGGPGEQFF; CDR3 DNA: TGTGCCAGCAGTTTATGGGGGGGTCCGGGTGAGCAGTTCTTC
D gene: NA; J gene: TRBJ2-6; V gene: TRBV7-9; clone size: many; CDR3 protein: CASSLGGLLGSGANVLTF; CDR3 DNA: TGTGCCAGCAGCTTAGGGGGCTTACTGGGCTCTGGGGCCAACGTCCTGACTTTC
D gene: TRBD2; J gene: TRBJ2-7; V gene: TRBV18; clone size: NA; CDR3 protein: CASSPTKREGTDEQYF; CDR3 DNA: TGTGCCAGCTCACCAACCAAGCGGGAGGGCACGGACGAGCAGTACTTC
D gene: TRBD1; J gene: TRBJ1-6; V gene: TRBV28; clone size: NA; CDR3 protein: CASSYGTGISPLHF; CDR3 DNA: TGTGCCAGCAGTTACGGGACAGGGATTTCACCCCTCCACTTT
D gene: NA; J gene: TRBJ1-1; V gene: TRBV7-9; clone size: once; CDR3 protein: CATLSSEAFF; CDR3 DNA: TGTGCCACCTTGAGTAGTGAAGCTTTCTTT
D gene: NA; J gene: TRBJ1-2; V gene: TRBV30; clone size: NA; CDR3 protein: CAWSVQGANGYTF; CDR3 DNA: TGTGCCTGGAGTGTACAAGGGGCGAATGGCTACACCTTC
D gene: NA; J gene: TRBJ2-3; V gene: TRBV18; clone size: NA; CDR3 protein: CASSPTRGSSDTQYF; CDR3 DNA: TGTGCCAGCTCACCGACTAGAGGATCGTCAGATACGCAGTATTTT
D gene: TRBD1; J gene: TRBJ1-1; V gene: TRBV2; clone size: NA; CDR3 protein: CASSEQGANTEAFF; CDR3 DNA: TGTGCCAGCAGTGAACAGGGGGCGAACACTGAAGCTTTCTTT